A selection of T cell receptor beta chains follows, all from one sample in a study of T-cell memory formation after mild COVID-19. TCRdb called the 5' RACE reads again in MiXCR, with one record for every CDR3 protein. The sample records 470,000 or so distinct CDR3 sequences, roughly 17% being singletons. Material: PBMCs or a T cell subset sorted from them (not recorded which). The receptors shown here come from a man in his late teens or twenties who had mild COVID-19 (a few samples of this study predate the infection). Cell type and time point are not known. CDR3s include the opening cysteine and the closing phenylalanine or tryptophan. D genes are given only for firm matches. The size field is filled for only some rows; it gives once, few, many or a size class.

d_call	v_call	clone_size	j_call	cdr3_nt	cdr3_aa
TRBD2	TRBV5-1	-	TRBJ2-5	TGCGCCAGCAGCTTGCGGACTAGCGATGAGACCCAGTACTTC	CASSLRTSDETQYF
-	TRBV12-3/TRBV12-4	-	TRBJ2-1	TGTGCCAGCAGTCCCGGGACTCTCGAGCAGTTCTTC	CASSPGTLEQFF
-	TRBV7-3	-	TRBJ2-2	TGTGCCAGCAGTTGGGTCAGCACCGGGGAGCTGTTTTTT	CASSWVSTGELFF
-	TRBV9	-	TRBJ1-1	TGTGCCAGCAGCGTATGGCACACTGAAGCTTTCTTT	CASSVWHTEAFF
-	TRBV20-1	few	TRBJ2-5	TGCAGTGCTAGCACCGGGCTGCAAGAAGAGACCCAGTACTTC	CSASTGLQEETQYF
-	TRBV5-1	-	TRBJ2-3	TGCGCCAGCAGCTTGGCCGGACTAATCCGCACAGATACGCAGTATTTT	CASSLAGLIRTDTQYF
-	TRBV5-5	-	TRBJ1-6	TGTGCCAGCAGGGCCGGGACTAGCCCCTATAATTCACCCCTCCACTTT	CASRAGTSPYNSPLHF
-	TRBV19	few	TRBJ2-7	TGTGCCAGTAGTATGAGGGAAAGCTCCTACGAGCAGTACTTC	CASSMRESSYEQYF
-	TRBV2	few	TRBJ2-6	TGTGCCAGCAGCCGTAGGGGGGACCCGGGGACTTTC	CASSRRGDPGTF
TRBD2	TRBV7-2	many	TRBJ2-3	TGTGCCAGCAGCTTGGTCAGCGGGGGCACAGATACGCAGTATTTT	CASSLVSGGTDTQYF
-	TRBV6-2/TRBV6-3	-	TRBJ2-3	TGTGCCAGCAGAGTAGCGGTCGCAGATACGCAGTATTTT	CASRVAVADTQYF
TRBD1	TRBV28	few	TRBJ2-3	TGTGCCAGCAGTTTAACGTACCGGGACAGGATTTCCACAGATACGCAGTATTTT	CASSLTYRDRISTDTQYF
-	TRBV21-1	-	TRBJ2-7	TGTGCCAGCAGCGGAAGCCGGGACTACCCCTCCTACGAGCAGTACTTC	CASSGSRDYPSYEQYF
TRBD1	TRBV6-1	-	TRBJ1-1	TGTGCCAGCAGGGACAGGGGCCAAGCTTTCTTT	CASRDRGQAFF
TRBD1	TRBV20-1	-	TRBJ2-7	TGCAGTGCTAGCCTACAGGGGGTATCCTACGAGCAGTACTTC	CSASLQGVSYEQYF
TRBD2	TRBV6-1	-	TRBJ2-1	TGTGCCAGCCGAGAGCCGGGACTAGCGAGAAATGAGCAGTTCTTC	CASREPGLARNEQFF
-	TRBV6-6	few	TRBJ1-1	TGTGCCAGCAATGAGGGTTTCACTGAAGCTTTCTTT	CASNEGFTEAFF
-	TRBV7-2	few	TRBJ2-2	TGTGCCAGCAGCCCAGGAGTTCTCACCGGGGAGCTGTTTTTT	CASSPGVLTGELFF
TRBD2	TRBV7-2	-	TRBJ2-1	TGTGCCAGCAGCCAACCGGGACTAGCAGCCAATGAGCAGTTCTTC	CASSQPGLAANEQFF
TRBD2	TRBV7-9	many	TRBJ2-1	TGTGCCAGCAGCATCTTAGCGGGGGGGTACAATGAGCAGTTCTTC	CASSILAGGYNEQFF
TRBD1	TRBV18	many	TRBJ2-5	TGTGCCAGCTCACCGCCCGGGACAGGCCAAGAGACCCAGTACTTC	CASSPPGTGQETQYF
TRBD1	TRBV4-1	-	TRBJ2-7	TGCGCCAGCAGCATACGACAGGGCCCCTACGAGCAGTACTTC	CASSIRQGPYEQYF
-	TRBV10-3	-	TRBJ2-7	TGTGCCATCAGTGAGGGGCAGGGCTACGAGCAGTACTTC	CAISEGQGYEQYF
TRBD2	TRBV4-1	few	TRBJ2-5	TGCGCCAGCAGCTCACTAGCGTTACGGGAGACCCAGTACTTC	CASSSLALRETQYF
-	TRBV18	many	TRBJ1-4	TGTGCCAGCTCACCAAACAGTAATGAAAAACTGTTTTTT	CASSPNSNEKLFF
TRBD1	TRBV15	few	TRBJ2-5	TGTGCCACCGCTCCTAGGACAGGGGGCCAAGAGACCCAGTACTTC	CATAPRTGGQETQYF
-	TRBV24-1	-	TRBJ2-3	TGTGCCACCAGTGATCCCGGACAGAGCACAGATACGCAGTATTTT	CATSDPGQSTDTQYF
TRBD2	TRBV7-2	few	TRBJ2-2	TGTGCCAGCACCCCAATAGCGGGGGCGAACACCGGGGAGCTGTTTTTT	CASTPIAGANTGELFF
-	TRBV5-1	few	TRBJ2-3	TGCGCCAGCAGCTTGGGCCGACCAGGAGGTGATACGCAGTATTTT	CASSLGRPGGDTQYF
TRBD2	TRBV12-3/TRBV12-4	-	TRBJ2-7	TGTGCCAGCAGTGCCACCGGGACTAGCTTATCCGAGCAGTACTTC	CASSATGTSLSEQYF
-	TRBV20-1	-	TRBJ2-1	TGCAGTGATGTCGCCCGGGTCAATGAGCAGTTCTTC	CSDVARVNEQFF
TRBD1	TRBV12-3/TRBV12-4	-	TRBJ1-5	TGTGCCAGCAGTCGACAGGGCGGACGCAATCAGCCCCAGCATTTT	CASSRQGGRNQPQHF
TRBD2	TRBV9	-	TRBJ2-1	TGTGCCAGCAGCAGAAGAACGACGACTAGCTCGAATGAGCAGTTCTTC	CASSRRTTTSSNEQFF
TRBD1	TRBV5-5	-	TRBJ1-2	TGTGCCAGCTGGACAGGGGGCGGGAACTATGGCTACACCTTC	CASWTGGGNYGYTF
-	TRBV6-5	-	TRBJ2-7	TGTGCCAGCAGTTACCTTCCTACTACCGAATTGAATCACGAGCAGTACTTC	CASSYLPTTELNHEQYF
TRBD2	TRBV2	-	TRBJ2-2	TGTGCCAGCAGCCCTTCGCGGGGGGGCAGCGGGGAGCTGTTTTTT	CASSPSRGGSGELFF
-	TRBV7-9	few	TRBJ2-5	TGTGCCAGCAGCTTAAGGAACCAAGAGACCCAGTACTTC	CASSLRNQETQYF
-	TRBV29-1	few	TRBJ2-5	TGCAGCGTTGAAAGGTCTAGTACGGAGACCCAGTACTTC	CSVERSSTETQYF
-	TRBV15	few	TRBJ2-5	TGTGCCACCGGTCTCGGAGGGGGGACCCAGTACTTC	CATGLGGGTQYF
-	TRBV3-1	-	TRBJ2-1	TGTGCCAGCAGCCGGAGGGGATCGGATGAGCAGTTCTTC	CASSRRGSDEQFF
TRBD2	TRBV11-3	-	TRBJ2-3	TGTGCCAGCAGCTCTCTGGGACTAGCGGGTTCCGCAGATACGCAGTATTTT	CASSSLGLAGSADTQYF
TRBD2	TRBV15	-	TRBJ2-3	TGTGCCACCAGCAGAGGGATAGCGGGGGAGAATTACGATACGCAGTATTTT	CATSRGIAGENYDTQYF
-	TRBV20-1	-	TRBJ2-1	TGCAGTGCTAGTCGGCAGGATTACAATGAGCAGTTCTTC	CSASRQDYNEQFF
-	TRBV28	-	TRBJ2-3	TGTGCCAGCAGCACCTCGCCAGTCACAGATACGCAGTATTTT	CASSTSPVTDTQYF